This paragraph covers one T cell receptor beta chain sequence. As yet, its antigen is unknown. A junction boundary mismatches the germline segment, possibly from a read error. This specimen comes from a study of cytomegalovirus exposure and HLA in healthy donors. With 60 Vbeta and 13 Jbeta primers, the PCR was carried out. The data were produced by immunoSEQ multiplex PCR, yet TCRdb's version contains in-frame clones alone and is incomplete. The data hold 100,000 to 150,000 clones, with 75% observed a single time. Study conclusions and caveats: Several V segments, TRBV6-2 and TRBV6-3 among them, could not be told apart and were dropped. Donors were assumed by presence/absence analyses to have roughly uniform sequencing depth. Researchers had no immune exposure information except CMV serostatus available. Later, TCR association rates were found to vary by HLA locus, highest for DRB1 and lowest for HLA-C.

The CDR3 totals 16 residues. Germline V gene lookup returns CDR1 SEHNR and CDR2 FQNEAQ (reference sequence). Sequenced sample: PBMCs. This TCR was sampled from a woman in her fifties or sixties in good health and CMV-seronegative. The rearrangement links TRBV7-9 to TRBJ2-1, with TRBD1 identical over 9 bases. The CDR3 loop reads CSSSLLSGQGMAEQFF. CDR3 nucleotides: TGTTCCAGCAGCTTATTATCAGGACAGGGGATGGCTGAGCAGTTCTTC.